The entry that follows covers one T cell receptor (beta chain) sequence. This record belongs to a study of blood T cell repertoires in COVID-19. Overall study context: Samples of COVID-19 (acute and convalescent) were obtained from the United States, Italy and Spain.

TCRdb's copy holds only in-frame clones and misses some; the assay was immunoSEQ multiplex PCR. The sample comprises about 58,000 clones, about 89% of which are singletons, and roughly an eighth rests with the top ten. The sequence came from a woman aged 60-70 years with active COVID-19. Sequencing was performed on peripheral blood.

The CDR3 loop reads CASSVKETQYF. The CDR3 nucleotides are TGTGCCAGCAGTGTCAAAGAGACCCAGTACTTC. The V and J genes are TRBV2 and TRBJ2-5; D is ambiguous. V lost 4 bases, J lost 3 bases, and 3 bases lay in between. Germline V gene data show CDR1 as SNHLY and CDR2 as FYNNEI. There are 11 residues in the CDR3. Variable domain in full (rest from reference TRBV2 and TRBJ2-5): EPEVTQTPSHQVTQMGQEVILRCVPISNHLYFYWYRQILGQKVEFLVSFYNNEISEKSEIFDDQFSVERPDGSNFTLKIRSTKLEDSAMYFCASSVKETQYFGPGTRLLVL.